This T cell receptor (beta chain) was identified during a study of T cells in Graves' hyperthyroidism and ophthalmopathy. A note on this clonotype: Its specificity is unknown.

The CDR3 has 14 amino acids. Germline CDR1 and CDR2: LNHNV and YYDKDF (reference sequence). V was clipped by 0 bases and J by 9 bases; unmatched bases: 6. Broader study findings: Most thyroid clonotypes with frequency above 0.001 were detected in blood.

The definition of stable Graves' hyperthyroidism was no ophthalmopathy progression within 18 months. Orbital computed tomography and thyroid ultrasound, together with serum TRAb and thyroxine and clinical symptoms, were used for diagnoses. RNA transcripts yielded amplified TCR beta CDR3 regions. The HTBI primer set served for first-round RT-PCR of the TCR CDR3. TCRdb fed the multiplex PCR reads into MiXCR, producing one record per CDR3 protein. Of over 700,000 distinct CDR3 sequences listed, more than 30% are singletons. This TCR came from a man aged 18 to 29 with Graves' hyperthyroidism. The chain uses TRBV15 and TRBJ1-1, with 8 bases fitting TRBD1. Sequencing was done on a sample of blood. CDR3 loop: CATSRDAGGSQAFF. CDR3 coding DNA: TGTGCCACCAGCAGAGACGCAGGGGGCAGTCAAGCTTTCTTT.